This TCR beta chain was documented in a study of cytomegalovirus exposure and HLA in healthy donors. The PCR made use of 60 Vbeta and 13 Jbeta primers. Sequencing used immunoSEQ multiplex PCR; TCRdb keeps in-frame clones, though not all of them. Its table lists around 75,000 clones. The length of the CDR3 is 17 residues. The germline gives CDR1 MNHEY, CDR2 SMNVEV (reference sequence). V was clipped by 0 bases and J by 2 bases; unmatched bases: 8. Donors in the study were healthy people who gave bone marrow. The clonotype originates from a man in his fifties in good health and CMV-seropositive. V usage is TRBV27 and J usage is TRBJ2-7, with 9 positions matching TRBD2. The specimen sequenced was PBMCs. CDR3 nucleotide sequence: TGTGCCAGCAGTTTATCTTCCCCTAGCGGGACCGCCTACGAGCAGTACTTC. Translated: CASSLSSPSGTAYEQYF.